This T cell receptor beta chain is drawn from a study of cytomegalovirus exposure and HLA in healthy donors. The primer mix had 60 Vbeta and 13 Jbeta primers. The repertoire was sequenced with immunoSEQ multiplex PCR; TCRdb's copy has only in-frame clones and lacks some. This table holds approximately 110,000 clones, around 83% found once. The CDR3 totals 16 residues. In germline, CDR1 is SNHLY, CDR2 FYNNEI. The V gene lost 2 bases and the J gene lost 2 bases, with 10 bases spanning the gap. The chain recombines TRBV2 with TRBJ2-6; tentative D call: TRBD2 (6 bases). The sample comprised PBMCs. This clonotype was sampled from a man aged 25 to 40 in good health and CMV-seropositive. CDR3 DNA: TGTGCCAGCAGTGAATGGCGGGGAACTGGGGCCAACGTCCTGACTTTC. It translates to CASSEWRGTGANVLTF.